This passage covers 22 T cell receptor beta chains from one sample sequenced in a study of T cells in women clearing cervical HPV infection. Assay used: immunoSEQ multiplex PCR; TCRdb lists only in-frame clones, some missing. The specimen's table records 15,000 to 20,000 clones. Sequences were obtained from blood buffy coat. All receptors come from a woman between 18 and 70 years old with a cervical HPV16 infection that either progressed to CIN3+ or cleared (not recorded which).

Of note for this clone: The read gets to within 3 residues of the CDR3 end, and the germline J gene fills in the rest. This chain joins TRBV12-3 or TRBV12-4 and TRBJ2-1; 7 bases align to TRBD1. J was trimmed by 7 bases and V by 6 bases; bases with no gene match: 12. The CDR3 has 15 amino acids. CDR3 sequence reads: CASSLPRDRVNEQFF. The CDR3 DNA, read in part, is TGTGCCAGCAGCCTCCCCCGGGACAGAGTTAATGAG.

About this clone: The CDR3 end is not reached by the read, which stops 3 residues before it; the germline J gene fills it in. This chain connects TRBV10-3 to TRBJ2-7; D unresolved. Germline loops: CDR1 ENHRY, CDR2 SYGVKD. The CDR3 has 11 amino acids. V was clipped by 4 bases and J by 3 bases, with 4 bases between them. The CDR3 bases that were read are TGTGCCATCAGTGGTAGCTACGAG. It specifies CAISGSYE. The whole CDR3 region reads CAISGSYEQYF.

Points on this clone: The CDR3 end falls 3 residues outside the read, so it is completed with the germline J gene. V gene TRBV12-5 combines with J gene TRBJ2-3, with 8 positions matching TRBD1. J lost 4 bases, V lost 5 bases, and 11 bases had no gene match. The CDR3 contains 16 residues. The V gene's germline CDR1 is LGHNT and CDR2 FRNRAP. Incomplete CDR3 DNA: TGTGCTAGTGGTGGCGTCGGGCAGGGGGCGTCAGATACG. Amino acids: CASGGVGQGASDT. The entire CDR3 is CASGGVGQGASDTQYF.

As to this clone: Coverage ceases 3 residues before the CDR3 finishes, and the germline J gene fills in the end. The genes are TRBV20-1 and TRBJ1-2, with 8 bases aligning to TRBD1. Germline CDR1 DFQATT, CDR2 SNEGSKA (reference sequence). The CDR3 length is 13 residues. V gave up 3 bases and J gave up 6 bases; unmatched junction bases: 6. The CDR3 sequence: CSASPRTGNGYTF. CDR3 DNA, as far as it was read: TGCAGTGCTAGTCCCCGGACAGGGAATGGC.

Judged by frequency, this clone is medium-sized. The missing CDR3 end, 3 residues past where the read stops, is filled in from the germline J gene. The chain links TRBV18 to TRBJ2-3; the match to TRBD2 covers 7 bases. The CDR3 loop spans 15 amino acids. Germline V CDR1 and CDR2: KGHSH, LQKENI. The CDR3 bases that were read are TGTGCCAGCTCGTCTAGCTCTAGCGGAGGGGAGACG. Residues: CASSSSSSGGET. The whole CDR3 is CASSSSSSGGETQYF.

Note on this clone: The DNA ends 3 residues before the CDR3 does, and the rest of the CDR3 is filled in from the germline J gene. The rearrangement links TRBV19 to TRBJ1-1, with a tentative D call TRBD1 (6 bases). The CDR3 has 13 residues. Trimming removed 7 bases from V and 3 bases from J, with 12 bases in between. CDR1 and CDR2 (germline): LNHDA, SQIVND (reference sequence). The CDR3 loop reads CASKTGIYTEAFF. CDR3 DNA (partial): TGTGCCAGTAAAACAGGGATCTACACTGAA.

Turning to this clone: The read is 3 residues too short to cover the CDR3 end, so that end is filled in from the germline J gene. V and J are TRBV10-2 and TRBJ2-2; TRBD1 is a possible D gene (6 bases). CDR1 is WSHSY and CDR2 is SAAADI in the germline V gene. The CDR3 contains 14 residues. CDR3 bases read: TGCGCCAGTCGGACAGAAGGAAATAATTCACCG. It specifies CASRTEGNNSP. The whole CDR3 is CASRTEGNNSPLFF.

On this clone itself: The DNA ends 3 residues before the CDR3 does, and the rest of the CDR3 is filled in from the germline J gene. The rearrangement links TRBV11-3 to TRBJ2-3; D ambiguous. Looked up from germline, CDR1 is SGHNT and CDR2 is YENEEA. The V and J ends lost 5 bases and 0 bases respectively, with 9 bases between them. The CDR3 contains 14 residues. The covered CDR3 bases are TGTGCCAGCAGCGTCAGGCAGAGCACAGATACG. This gives the protein CASSVRQSTDT. The full-length CDR3 reads as CASSVRQSTDTQYF.

Regarding this clone: The observed sequence ends 3 residues before the CDR3 terminus, with the missing tail filled in from the germline J gene. This chain links TRBV20-1 with TRBJ2-7; possible D gene TRBD1, 6 bases. Germline V gene sequence: CDR1 DFQATT, CDR2 SNEGSKA (reference sequence). Trimming left V 2 bases short and J 4 bases short, with 15 bases between. This CDR3 has 14 amino acids. The CDR3 loop reads CSARLDGQTYEQYF. CDR3 bases read: TGCAGTGCTAGACTAGACGGACAGACTTACGAG.

Notes on this clone: The read ends 3 residues early relative to the CDR3; the germline J gene fills the gap. The rearrangement links TRBV6-1 to TRBJ1-5; TRBD1 matches at 7 bases. This CDR3 region has 15 residues. The trim removed 4 bases at V and 7 bases at J, leaving 10 bases unmatched. Germline-derived CDR1 and CDR2 are MNHNS and SASEGT. The CDR3 here is CASSGLQGSGQPQHF. The sequenced CDR3 bases are TGTGCCAGCAGTGGATTACAGGGGTCGGGGCAGCCC.

A remark on this clone: Sequencing ends 3 residues short of the CDR3 end; the germline J gene provides the rest. The genes are TRBV20-1 and TRBJ2-3; tentative D call: TRBD1 (7 bases). This CDR3 spans 16 amino acids. Germline CDR1 reads DFQATT; CDR2 reads SNEGSKA (reference sequence). The CDR3 sequence is CSARDVAGGYQETQYF. Incomplete CDR3 DNA: TGCAGTGCTAGAGATGTGGCAGGGGGGTACCAAGAGACG.

Details on this clone: From the germline J gene comes the end of the CDR3, since the read stops 3 residues before it. The rearrangement joins TRBV5-4 to TRBJ2-2, with D tentatively TRBD1 (5 bases). V was trimmed by 0 bases and J by 6 bases, leaving 15 bases between them. This CDR3 comprises 16 residues. CDR1 SGHNT and CDR2 YYREEE come from the germline V gene (reference sequence). CDR3 protein: CASSLARGLISGELFF. CDR3 DNA (partial): TGTGCCAGCAGCTTGGCTAGGGGTTTGATATCCGGGGAG.

Comments on this clone: The read ends 3 residues before the CDR3 terminus; that terminus is restored from the germline J gene. The rearrangement links TRBV30 to TRBJ1-2, with D tentatively TRBD1 (5 bases). This CDR3 spans 15 amino acids. In germline, CDR1 is GTSNPN, CDR2 SVGIG (reference sequence). The covered CDR3 bases are TGTGCCTGGAGCGCCATCAGTGGGGGGAGCTACGAC. It is translated as CAWSAISGGSYD. The complete CDR3 sequence is CAWSAISGGSYDYTF.

The covered CDR3 bases are TGTGCCAGCTCACCCGGGACAGATGAAAAA. This encodes CASSPGTDEK. The complete CDR3 sequence is CASSPGTDEKLFF. The genes are TRBV18 and TRBJ1-4; 7 nucleotides align to TRBD1. From the germline J gene comes the end of the CDR3, since the read stops 3 residues before it. Germline CDR1 is KGHSH and CDR2 is LQKENI. The CDR3 is 13 residues long. Trimming removed 3 bases from V and 6 bases from J; junction bases left unmatched: 1.

Of note for this clone: The read is 3 residues too short to cover the CDR3 end, so that end is filled in from the germline J gene. This chain connects TRBV4-1 to TRBJ2-2; no clear D. The V end lost 4 bases, the J end lost 6 bases, and 12 bases lay between the germline ends. The CDR3 consists of 14 residues. CDR1 and CDR2 from the germline V gene are MGHRA and YSYEKL. The chain's CDR3 is CASSLPLSSGELFF. CDR3 DNA (partial): TGCGCCAGCAGCCTACCCCTAAGTTCCGGGGAG.

For this clone: The sequence runs out 3 residues before the end of the CDR3; the remainder is reconstructed from the germline J gene. The chain carries TRBV5-6 and TRBJ2-1, with TRBD1 as a possible D gene (6 bases). CDR1 SGHDT and CDR2 YYEEEE come from the germline V gene. The CDR3 runs to 14 residues. V dropped 4 bases and J dropped 6 bases, with 14 bases sitting between them. CDR3: CASSLVGAGNEQFF. Incomplete CDR3 DNA: TGTGCCAGCAGCCTCGTGGGGGCTGGCAATGAG.

As concerns this clone: The observed sequence ends 3 residues before the CDR3 terminus, with the missing tail filled in from the germline J gene. The J gene is TRBJ2-3, the V gene TRBV7-2, with 11 bases aligning to TRBD2. Germline values: CDR1 SGHTA, CDR2 FQGNSA. J gave up 7 bases and V 6 bases, and 6 bases lay outside the gene matches. This CDR3 has 14 residues. This CDR3 is CASRTGTSGYTQYF. CDR3 bases read: TGTGCCAGCAGGACCGGGACTAGCGGATATACG.

Notes on this clone: Its ends do not fully match the called genes, so a read error is possible. The read ends 3 residues before the CDR3 terminus; that terminus is restored from the germline J gene. The same CDR3 arises from other DNA sequences in this sample as well. This chain connects TRBV7-2 to TRBJ1-3, with 7 bases fitting TRBD1. There are 15 residues in the CDR3. Germline V CDR1 and CDR2: SGHTA, FQGNSA. CDR3 sequence reads: CASSRRQGLGNTIYF. The sequenced part of the CDR3 DNA is TGTGCCAGCAGCCGACGACAGGGACTTGGAAACACG.

In regard to this clone: The sequenced fragment ends 3 residues before the CDR3 boundary, so the rest is inferred from the germline J gene. This rearrangement joins TRBV7-9 to TRBJ1-2, with D possibly TRBD1 on 5 matching bases. Germline values: CDR1 SEHNR, CDR2 FQNEAQ (reference sequence). The CDR3 extends over 15 amino acids. CDR3 bases read: TGTGCCAGCAGCTTAGTAAGAGGGGACTACAATGAC. Translation: CASSLVRGDYND. The complete CDR3 reads CASSLVRGDYNDYTF.

The DNA read from the CDR3 is TGTGCCAGCAGCTTAGAACAGAATCAGCCC. This codes for CASSLEQNQP. The complete CDR3 protein is CASSLEQNQPQHF. This sequence joins TRBV11-3 and TRBJ1-5; D remains unclear. From the germline J gene comes the end of the CDR3, since the read stops 3 residues before it. This CDR3 has 13 amino acids. Trimming removed 0 bases from V and 4 bases from J, with 4 bases in between. Germline lookup yields CDR1 SGHNT and CDR2 YENEEA.

In regard to this clone: The observed sequence ends 3 residues before the CDR3 terminus, with the missing tail filled in from the germline J gene. This chain uses TRBV19 with TRBJ2-7, with D perhaps matching TRBD1 (5 bases). This CDR3 region has 13 residues. CDR1 and CDR2 from the germline V gene are LNHDA and SQIVND (reference sequence). The V and J ends lost 5 bases and 1 base respectively, with 9 bases between them. The covered CDR3 bases are TGTGCCAGTAGTCCAGGGTCTTCCTACGAG. It codes for CASSPGSSYE. The full CDR3 protein is CASSPGSSYEQYF.

Of note for this clone: Relative to the germline gene, one junction end is altered; a read error may explain this. The read falls 3 residues short of the CDR3 end, and the missing part is taken from the germline J gene. The chain employs TRBV5-1 and TRBJ1-2; no firm D call. CDR3 length equals 12 residues. Germline-derived CDR1 and CDR2 are SGHRS and YFSETQ. The CDR3 here is CASRLGAGEYTF. CDR3 DNA, as far as it was read: TGCGCCAGCAGGTTGGGAGCGGGTGAG.